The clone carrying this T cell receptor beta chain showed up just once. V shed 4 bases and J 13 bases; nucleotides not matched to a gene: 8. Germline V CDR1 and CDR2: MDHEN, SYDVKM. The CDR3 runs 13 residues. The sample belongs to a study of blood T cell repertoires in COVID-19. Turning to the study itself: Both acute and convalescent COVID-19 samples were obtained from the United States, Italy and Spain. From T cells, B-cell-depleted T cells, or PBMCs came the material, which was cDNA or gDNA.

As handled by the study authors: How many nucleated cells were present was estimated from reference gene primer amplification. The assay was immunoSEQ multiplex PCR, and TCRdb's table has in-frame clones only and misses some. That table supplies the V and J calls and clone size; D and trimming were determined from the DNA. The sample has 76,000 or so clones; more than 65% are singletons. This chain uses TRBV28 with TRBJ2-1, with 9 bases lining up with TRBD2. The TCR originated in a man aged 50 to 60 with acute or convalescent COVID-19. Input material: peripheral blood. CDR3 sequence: CASSSTSGQGQFF. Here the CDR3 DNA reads TGTGCCAGCAGTTCCACTAGCGGGCAAGGTCAGTTCTTC.